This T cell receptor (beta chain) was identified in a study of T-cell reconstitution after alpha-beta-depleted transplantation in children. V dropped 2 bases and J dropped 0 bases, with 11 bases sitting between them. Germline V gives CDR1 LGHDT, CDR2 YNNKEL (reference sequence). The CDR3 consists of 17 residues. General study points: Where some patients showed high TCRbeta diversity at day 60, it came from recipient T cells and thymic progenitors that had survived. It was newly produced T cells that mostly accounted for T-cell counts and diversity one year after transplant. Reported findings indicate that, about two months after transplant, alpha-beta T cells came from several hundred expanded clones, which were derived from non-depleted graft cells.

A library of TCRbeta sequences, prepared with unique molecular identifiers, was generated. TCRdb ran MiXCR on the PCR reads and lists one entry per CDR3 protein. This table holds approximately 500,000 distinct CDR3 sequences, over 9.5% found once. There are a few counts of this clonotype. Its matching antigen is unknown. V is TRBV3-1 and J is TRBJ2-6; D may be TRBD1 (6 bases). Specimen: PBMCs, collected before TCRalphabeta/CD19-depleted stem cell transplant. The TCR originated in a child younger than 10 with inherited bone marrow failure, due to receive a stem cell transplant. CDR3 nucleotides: TGTGCCAGCAGCCAAATGGGACACCACTCTGGGGCCAACGTCCTGACTTTC. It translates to CASSQMGHHSGANVLTF.